Listed below are T cell receptor beta chains from one sample, sequenced in a study of CDR3 diversity in severe acne. MiXCR, run by TCRdb on the PCR reads, gives a single entry per CDR3 protein. This table holds almost 85,000 distinct CDR3 sequences, around 53% found once. Sequenced input: blood. These receptors originate from a male donor in good health, without acne. The CDR3 runs from the conserved cysteine through the conserved F or W. The D gene is left open where the match is weak. Some rows mark clone size as missing; the rest say once, few, many or name a class of expanded clone.

j_call | cdr3_length | clone_size | d_call | v_call | cdr3_nt | cdr3_aa
TRBJ1-5 | 14 | medium-sized | . | TRBV24-1 | TGTGCCACCAGTGATCCCCAGGGTTTAAAGCCCCAGCATTTT | CATSDPQGLKPQHF
TRBJ1-1 | 13 | . | . | TRBV9 | TGTGCCAGCAGCACCCCGACGGACGGCTGGGCTTTCTTT | CASSTPTDGWAFF
TRBJ2-7 | 13 | . | . | TRBV7-3 | TGTGCCAGCAGCCGAAATAGAAGCTATGAGCAGTACTTC | CASSRNRSYEQYF
TRBJ2-1 | 16 | . | TRBD2 | TRBV7-9 | TGTGCCAGCAGCTTATCGGCGACCGGGACTAGCGATGAGCAGTTCTTC | CASSLSATGTSDEQFF
TRBJ2-3 | 14 | . | TRBD2 | TRBV10-3 | TGTGCCACCCTGACTAGCGGGAGCACAGATACGCAGTATTTT | CATLTSGSTDTQYF
TRBJ1-5 | 17 | many | TRBD1 | TRBV4-1 | TGCGCCAGCAGCCAAAAAACAGGGGTGGGCAGCAATCAGCCCCAGCATTTT | CASSQKTGVGSNQPQHF
TRBJ2-5 | 15 | . | . | TRBV2 | TGTGCCAGCAGTGGGTCCATTTGGGGGATCGAGACCCAGTACTTC | CASSGSIWGIETQYF
TRBJ1-2 | 11 | many | . | TRBV10-3 | TGTGCCATCAGTGAGTCAATGAGCTACACCTTC | CAISESMSYTF
TRBJ2-4 | 14 | many | . | TRBV6-1 | TGTGCCAGCAGTGCAACAGGGAGTAAAAACATTCAGTACTTC | CASSATGSKNIQYF
TRBJ1-1 | 14 | . | TRBD1 | TRBV10-3 | TGTGTCAGCAGAAAAGGGGGCCAGGGCACTGAAGCTTTCTTT | CVSRKGGQGTEAFF
TRBJ2-4 | 15 | . | TRBD1 | TRBV5-6 | TGTGCCGGCAGCCGGGGACAGGGGGCCAAAAACATTGAGTACTTC | CAGSRGQGAKNIEYF
TRBJ1-5 | 13 | . | . | TRBV7-9 | TGTGCCAGCAGCAACTCGAGTTTCCAGCCCCAGCATTTT | CASSNSSFQPQHF
TRBJ2-2 | 14 | many | . | TRBV27 | TGTGCCAGCAGTTTATCGTCGACTAGCGGGGAGCTGTTTTTT | CASSLSSTSGELFF
TRBJ1-1 | 11 | few | . | TRBV11-3 | TGTGCCAGCAGCATCAGGGATGAAGCTTTCTTT | CASSIRDEAFF
TRBJ1-2 | 11 | . | . | TRBV19 | TGTGCCAGTAGTATAGCTGGCGGCTACACCTTC | CASSIAGGYTF
TRBJ1-1 | 13 | many | . | TRBV20-1 | TGCAGTGTTTCAGTTTACGGGGGCGGGGAAGCTTTCTTT | CSVSVYGGGEAFF
TRBJ1-2 | 13 | once | TRBD1 | TRBV7-9 | TGTGCCAGCAGCAGGGACAGACAGTATGGCTACACCTTC | CASSRDRQYGYTF
TRBJ1-1 | 13 | . | . | TRBV2 | TGTGCCAGCAGGCCCTGGGGGGCGAGTGAAGCTTTCTTT | CASRPWGASEAFF
TRBJ2-7 | 14 | . | . | TRBV20-1 | TGCAGTGCTAGAGACAGCTTCCGCTCCTACGAGCAGTACTTC | CSARDSFRSYEQYF
TRBJ1-2 | 13 | . | . | TRBV5-1 | TGCGCCAGCAGTTTAAACGGAGACTATGGCTACACCTTC | CASSLNGDYGYTF
TRBJ1-1 | 13 | few | . | TRBV29-1 | TGCAGCGTTGAAGATTGGTCAGGTGATGAAGCTTTCTTT | CSVEDWSGDEAFF
TRBJ2-3 | 15 | few | TRBD1 | TRBV9 | TGTGCCAGCAGCGCGGGACAGGGGGCAGCAGATACGCAGTATTTT | CASSAGQGAADTQYF
TRBJ2-7 | 15 | few | TRBD1 | TRBV6-1 | TGTGCCAGCAGTGAGGGACAGCTTAAGGGTCGTGAGCAGTATTTC | CASSEGQLKGREQYF
TRBJ1-1 | 14 | . | . | TRBV20-1 | TGCAGTGCTACGGATTGGGAATTGAACACTGAAGCTTTCTTT | CSATDWELNTEAFF
TRBJ2-1 | 13 | many | TRBD1 | TRBV2 | TGTGCCAGCAGGGACAGGGATTACAATGAGCAGTTCTTC | CASRDRDYNEQFF
TRBJ1-5 | 14 | . | TRBD1 | TRBV7-2 | TGTGCCTCAGGGGGGCAAATTAGCAATCAGCCCCAGCATTTT | CASGGQISNQPQHF
TRBJ2-7 | 14 | . | . | TRBV5-1 | TGCGCCAGCAGCTTAGGGACGGCGATCTACGAGCAGTACTTC | CASSLGTAIYEQYF
TRBJ2-2 | 13 | . | TRBD1 | TRBV5-1 | TGCGCCACTCGGACAGGGACGGCCGGGGAGCTGTTTTTT | CATRTGTAGELFF
TRBJ2-5 | 17 | . | TRBD2 | TRBV7-7 | TGTGCCAGCAGCCCCTGGGTTAGCGGGGGGGCTGGGGAGACCCAGTACTTC | CASSPWVSGGAGETQYF
TRBJ2-3 | 15 | . | TRBD2 | TRBV25-1 | TGTGCCAGCAGCTCCGTAGCGGGGGGATCAGATACGCAGTATTTT | CASSSVAGGSDTQYF
TRBJ1-1 | 13 | many | . | TRBV7-9 | TGTGCCAGCAGCTTAGGTTCGAACACTGAAGCTTTCTTT | CASSLGSNTEAFF
TRBJ2-5 | 12 | . | TRBD1 | TRBV2 | TGTGCCAGCAGTGGAGGGGGCGGCGGGCAGTACTTC | CASSGGGGGQYF
TRBJ1-5 | 14 | . | . | TRBV27 | TGTGCCAGCAGCCGAGGGACAACTAATCAGCCCCAGCATTTT | CASSRGTTNQPQHF
TRBJ1-3 | 15 | many | TRBD1 | TRBV7-8 | TGTGCCAGCAGCCTGGGACAGGGGTTTGGAAACACCATATATTTT | CASSLGQGFGNTIYF
TRBJ2-6 | 14 | . | . | TRBV28 | TGTGCCAGCAGTTTTCGTGATGGGACCAACGCCCTGACTTTC | CASSFRDGTNALTF
TRBJ1-2 | 15 | few | . | TRBV24-1 | TGTGCCACCAGTGATTTTAAGGACGGAACACGGGGCTACACCTTC | CATSDFKDGTRGYTF
TRBJ2-7 | 15 | . | TRBD2 | TRBV20-1 | TGCAGTGCTAGCCATGGGACTAGCGGGACCTACGAGCAGTACTTC | CSASHGTSGTYEQYF
TRBJ1-5 | 16 | . | . | TRBV25-1 | TGTGCTAGCAGTGAGGCAGGGGACGCCGAGGCACAGCCCCAGCATTTT | CASSEAGDAEAQPQHF
TRBJ1-5 | 13 | few | TRBD1 | TRBV20-1 | TGCAGTGCTTCCCCGACAGGGAGTCAGCCCCAGCATTTT | CSASPTGSQPQHF
TRBJ1-1 | 15 | . | TRBD1 | TRBV7-9 | TGTGCCAGCAGTCTAAAAAGGACAGGGTACACCGAAGCTTTCTTT | CASSLKRTGYTEAFF